The clone carrying this TCR beta chain has a handful of counts. These data originate in a study of tissue T cells after allogeneic stem cell transplantation. On the study more broadly: Graft-versus-host disease patients received grafts, several unmodified and three CD34-selected to deplete T cells.

V was clipped by 0 bases and J by 2 bases, with 9 bases between them. The CDR3 spans 14 residues. Germline CDR1 is SGDLS and CDR2 is YYNGEE. Survey-depth TCRbeta CDR3 sequencing reported V/J genes and productive frequencies. Here immunoSEQ multiplex PCR was the method, and the copy in TCRdb shows in-frame clones only, minus some. Among over 25,000 clones listed, 85% were seen once. The V and J genes are TRBV9 and TRBJ2-7, with D perhaps TRBD2 (6 bases). This receptor was taken from a woman between 18 and 55 years old who later had graft-versus-host disease after an allogeneic stem cell transplant. The sequenced sample was blood, obtained before transplantation. CDR3 protein: CASSVGGGAYEQYF. DNA of the CDR3: TGTGCCAGCAGCGTAGGTGGCGGGGCCTACGAGCAGTACTTC.